These T cell receptor beta chains were read from a single sample in a study of cytomegalovirus exposure and HLA in healthy donors. The assay was immunoSEQ multiplex PCR, and TCRdb's table has in-frame clones only and misses some. The table lists more than 200,000 clones, 90% of them singletons. The sequencing input was PBMCs. These receptors were taken from a woman in her 30s in good health and CMV-seronegative. CDR3s include the opening cysteine and the closing phenylalanine or tryptophan. A D gene is named only where the DNA matches it firmly. Size is stated for part of the rows, as once, few or many counts, or as a class when the clone is expanded.

NA TRBJ1-2 TRBV28 NA CATTANYGYTF TGTGCCACCACAGCTAACTATGGCTACACCTTC
TRBD1 TRBJ2-7 TRBV7-6 NA CASSLLAGTGTKEQYF TGTGCCAGCAGCTTACTCGCCGGGACAGGGACGAAGGAGCAGTACTTC
NA TRBJ1-1 TRBV2 NA CASRVGPGGAEAFF TGTGCCAGCAGGGTTGGTCCAGGAGGAGCTGAAGCTTTCTTT
NA TRBJ1-1 TRBV5-1 NA CASNMGDRVGGTEAFF TGCGCCAGCAATATGGGTGATAGGGTTGGTGGGACTGAAGCTTTCTTT
NA TRBJ1-3 TRBV6-1 few CASSGTGRDTIYF TGTGCCAGCAGTGGAACAGGGAGGGACACCATATATTTT
TRBD2 TRBJ2-1 TRBV7-9 few CASSPPASGINEQFF TGTGCCAGCAGTCCCCCAGCTAGCGGGATTAATGAGCAGTTCTTC
NA TRBJ2-7 TRBV5-6 once CASSWAAYEQYF TGTGCCAGCAGCTGGGCCGCCTACGAGCAGTACTTC
NA TRBJ2-1 TRBV19 NA CASSPRTGHSYNEQFF TGTGCCAGTAGTCCCCGGACCGGTCACTCCTACAATGAGCAGTTCTTC
TRBD2 TRBJ2-3 TRBV7-2 NA CASSLVGTSGTDTQYF TGTGCCAGCAGCTTAGTAGGGACTAGCGGCACAGATACGCAGTATTTT
NA TRBJ2-7 TRBV9 NA CASSNPRESYEQYF TGTGCCAGCAGCAACCCCAGGGAATCCTACGAGCAGTACTTC
NA TRBJ2-5 TRBV20-1 NA CSGLLRETQYF TGCAGTGGTCTGCTGCGGGAGACCCAGTACTTC
NA TRBJ2-1 TRBV29-1 once CSVGSSGYNEQFF TGCAGCGTTGGAAGTAGCGGCTACAATGAGCAGTTCTTC
NA TRBJ2-7 TRBV5-4 few CASSLNSYEQYF TGTGCCAGCAGCTTGAACAGCTACGAGCAGTACTTC